These 32 T cell receptor beta chains share one sample of origin, sequenced in a study of T cell responses to AZD1222 COVID-19 vaccine. The protocol was immunoSEQ multiplex PCR, while the TCRdb copy is restricted to in-frame clones and leaves out a portion. This sample has under 70,000 clones, with over 70% found just once. The source material was peripheral blood, sampled on day 0 of AZD1222 vaccination. The receptors were gathered from an adult in good health.

The rearrangement joins TRBV18 to TRBJ1-6, with a weak D call TRBD1 (6 bases). V lost 6 bases to trimming and J lost 10 bases, with 25 bases between them. Germline V lookup: CDR1 KGHSH, CDR2 LQKENI. The CDR3 runs 17 residues. DNA for the CDR3: TGTGCCAGCTCCGGACAGTTCGGGGGGCATAATGGATCACCCCTCCACTTT. Protein sequence: CASSGQFGGHNGSPLHF. Full variable domain (remainder filled in from reference TRBV18 and TRBJ1-6): NAGVMQNPRHLVRRRGQEARLRCSPMKGHSHVYWYRQLPEEGLKFMVYLQKENIIDESGMPKERFSAEFPKEGPSILRIQQVVRGDSAAYFCASSGQFGGHNGSPLHFGNGTRLTVT.

The chain recombines TRBV7-2 with TRBJ2-7; 7 nucleotides align to TRBD2. The CDR3 is 14 residues long. The germline V gene has CDR1 SGHTA and CDR2 FQGNSA. V was clipped by 7 bases and J by 4 bases; unmatched bases: 10. The CDR3 sequence: CASKREGPSYEQYF. In DNA form, the CDR3 reads TGTGCCAGCAAAAGGGAGGGACCCTCTTACGAGCAGTACTTC.

This clone has only a few counts. This chain joins TRBV6-5 and TRBJ1-2, with D possibly matching TRBD1 (5 bases). The CDR3 extends over 16 amino acids. Trimming removed 4 bases at V and 0 bases at J, with 15 bases between. CDR1 and CDR2 from the germline V gene are MNHEY and SVGAGI. CDR3 coding DNA: TGTGCCAGCAGTTCCTCCCGGGACGCTACTAACTATGGCTACACCTTC. Translating gives CASSSSRDATNYGYTF.

This chain links TRBV4-2 with TRBJ1-2; D is perhaps TRBD1 (6 bases). V gave up 0 bases and J gave up 7 bases, with 15 bases separating them. Germline lookup yields CDR1 LGHNA and CDR2 YNFKEQ. There are 15 residues in the CDR3. The DNA for the CDR3 is TGTGCCAGCAGCCAAGATCCCCAGGGGCCCGCTGGCTACACCTTC. Translated: CASSQDPQGPAGYTF.

Comment on this clone: The conserved phenylalanine or tryptophan normally closing the CDR3 is absent here, so this likely arose from a read error. The limits of the CDR3 on the DNA are not certain, so only TCRdb's listed CDR3 is given. V usage is TRBV12-3 or TRBV12-4 and J usage is TRBJ2-7; the table's TRBD2 call for D was not verified on the DNA. From its first to its last residue, the CDR3 has 11 amino acids. Here the CDR3 reads CASRLTSGYGL.

The chain has TRBV9 and TRBJ2-3, with TRBD2 matching 8 bases. Losses at the gene ends were 0 bases for V and 4 bases for J; bases not matched to a gene: 4. CDR1 SGDLS and CDR2 YYNGEE come from the germline V gene. The CDR3 has 15 residues. CDR3 DNA: TGTGCCAGCAGCGTAGCTGGACTAGCAGCAGATACGCAGTATTTT. This encodes CASSVAGLAADTQYF.

The chain recombines TRBV7-2 with TRBJ2-7; D perhaps matches TRBD2 (5 bases). CDR1 SGHTA and CDR2 FQGNSA come from the germline V gene. Between the trimmed V and J ends, which lost 0 bases and 2 bases, there was a span of 8 bases. This CDR3 region has 14 residues. CDR3 loop: CASSLAVGTYEQYF. The CDR3 coding sequence is TGTGCCAGCAGCTTAGCAGTCGGGACCTACGAGCAGTACTTC.

This clone was counted a few times. The gene calls are TRBV24-1 and TRBJ2-1; tentatively, D is TRBD2 (6 bases). This CDR3 has 14 residues. Germline CDR1 and CDR2: KGHDR and SFDVKD. V lost 6 bases and J lost 1, with 9 bases in between. The CDR3 DNA follows: TGTGCCACCAGTATGGGGAGGTCCTACAATGAGCAGTTCTTC. This encodes CATSMGRSYNEQFF.

This chain uses TRBV9 with TRBJ2-4; 11 nucleotides match TRBD1. CDR1 and CDR2 (germline): SGDLS, YYNGEE. The length of the CDR3 is 14 residues. With V trimmed by 7 bases and J by 6 bases, 6 bases remained unmatched. The DNA of the CDR3 is TGTGCCAGCTCTGCCGGGACAGGGGGAAACATTCAGTACTTC. This sequence encodes CASSAGTGGNIQYF.

This chain uses TRBV5-4 with TRBJ2-5; 13 nucleotides line up with TRBD2. V lost 4 bases and J lost 5; bases outside the gene matches: 11. The CDR3 length is 17 residues. Germline CDR1 and CDR2: SGHNT and YYREEE (reference sequence). CDR3 DNA: TGTGCCAGCAGCGCAGAAGGACTAGCGGGAGTGGGGGAGACCCAGTACTTC. Amino acids: CASSAEGLAGVGETQYF.

V and J are TRBV19 and TRBJ1-2; 7 positions agree with TRBD1. The CDR3 extends over 15 amino acids. The germline gives CDR1 LNHDA, CDR2 SQIVND (reference sequence). Losses at the gene ends were 6 bases for V and 3 bases for J; bases not matched to a gene: 10. This CDR3 is CASSHQGERDYGYTF. CDR3 nucleotides: TGTGCCAGTAGCCACCAGGGGGAAAGGGACTATGGCTACACCTTC.

V and J are TRBV2 and TRBJ1-4; 7 bases fit TRBD1. The CDR3 length is 15 residues. The junction had 8 bases not matched to a gene; V was cut back by 2 bases and J by 8 bases. The V gene's germline CDR1 is SNHLY and CDR2 FYNNEI. CDR3 loop: CASSEKTGVREKLFF. Here the CDR3 DNA reads TGTGCCAGCAGTGAAAAAACAGGGGTGAGGGAAAAACTGTTTTTT.

V is TRBV6-4 and J is TRBJ1-5; the D is unclear. The CDR3 loop spans 13 amino acids. Germline V gene sequence: CDR1 MRHNA, CDR2 SNTAGT. V was shortened by 5 bases and J by 3 bases, with 8 bases between the two germline ends. As DNA, the CDR3 is TGTGCCAGCAGTTTTCAGCTCAATCAGCCCCAGCATTTT. Residues: CASSFQLNQPQHF.

The chain recombines TRBV7-3 with TRBJ2-7; the D gene is possibly TRBD2 (6 bases). Germline-derived CDR1 and CDR2 are SGHTA and FQGTGA. Trimming stripped 5 bases from V and 4 bases from J, with 12 bases between. There are 13 residues in the CDR3. In DNA form, the CDR3 reads TGTGCCAGCAGCCCCGCGGGGTCGTACGAGCAGTACTTC. It yields the protein CASSPAGSYEQYF. Full variable domain (rest looked up from reference TRBV7-3 and TRBJ2-7): GAGVSQTPSNKVTEKGKYVELRCDPISGHTALYWYRQSLGQGPEFLIYFQGTGAADDSGLPNDRFFAVRPEGSVSTLKIQRTERGDSAVYLCASSPAGSYEQYFGPGTRLTVT.

The rearrangement links TRBV5-4 to TRBJ2-2; no clear D gene. The CDR3 is 13 residues long. The germline CDR1 and CDR2 sequences are SGHNT and YYREEE (reference sequence). V lost 3 bases to trimming and J lost 5 bases, with 8 bases between them. Here the CDR3 DNA reads TGTGCCAGCAGCTCAGGAAGGACCGGGGAGCTGTTTTTT. Protein sequence: CASSSGRTGELFF.

This clone was seen a few times. V gene TRBV5-1 combines with J gene TRBJ1-4; D remains ambiguous. The CDR3 spans 16 residues. Trimming shortened V by 2 bases and J by 3 bases, and 14 bases separated the two germline ends. Germline CDR1 SGHRS, CDR2 YFSETQ. The CDR3 spells CASSFGTGAPNEKLFF. The DNA for the CDR3 is TGCGCCAGCAGCTTTGGAACCGGTGCCCCTAATGAAAAACTGTTTTTT.

For the CDR3, the DNA is TGTGCCAGCAGCTTGACTAGCGGGTACCACGAGCAGTACTTC. As protein: CASSLTSGYHEQYF. V gene TRBV5-6 combines with J gene TRBJ2-7; 9 nucleotides match TRBD2. In germline, CDR1 is SGHDT, CDR2 YYEEEE. With V trimmed by 1 base and J by 5 bases, 4 bases remained unmatched. The CDR3 extends over 14 amino acids.

The gene calls are TRBV5-3 and TRBJ2-7; TRBD2 agrees at 14 bases. TRBV5-3 carries the ORF label, with uncertain function. This CDR3 has 18 residues. J gave up 3 bases and V 2 bases, and 10 bases lay outside the gene matches. In DNA, the CDR3 is TGTGCCAGAAGCTTAGCTGGGACTAGCGGGAGTAACTTCTACGAGCAGTACTTC. Translating gives CARSLAGTSGSNFYEQYF.

The J gene is TRBJ2-1, the V gene TRBV4-3; 12 bases agree with TRBD2. J lost 4 bases, V lost 2 bases, and 9 bases had no gene match. The germline V gene encodes CDR1 LGHNA and CDR2 YSLEER. This CDR3 comprises 18 residues. The CDR3 loop reads CASSQQLAGGRGYNEQFF. CDR3 DNA sequence: TGCGCCAGCAGCCAACAACTAGCGGGAGGACGGGGGTACAATGAGCAGTTCTTC.

The chain employs TRBV3-1 (or the pseudogene TRBV3-2) and TRBJ1-2; the D is unclear. CDR1 LGHDT and CDR2 YNNKEL come from the germline V gene (reference sequence). This CDR3 has 13 residues. The V gene lost 2 bases and the J gene lost 8 bases, with 12 bases spanning the gap. CDR3 amino acids: CASSQISRSGYTF. CDR3 DNA: TGTGCCAGCAGCCAAATTTCTCGTTCAGGCTACACCTTC.

The chain has TRBV2 and TRBJ2-1; 8 bases line up with TRBD1. Germline trimming cut 8 bases from V and 4 bases from J; bases unmatched to any gene: 10. The CDR3 runs to 15 residues. Germline lookup yields CDR1 SNHLY and CDR2 FYNNEI. The CDR3 sequence: CASAARTGSYNEQFF. The CDR3 bases are TGTGCCAGCGCAGCTCGGACAGGGAGTTACAATGAGCAGTTCTTC.

The CDR3 here is CASSQAGREGEQYF. In DNA, the CDR3 is TGCGCCAGCAGCCAAGCAGGGCGGGAGGGCGAGCAGTACTTC. The chain combines TRBV4-1 with TRBJ2-7, with 9 bases identical to TRBD2. The J segment lost 6 bases and the V segment lost 1 base, leaving 4 bases of the junction unmatched. Germline-derived CDR1 and CDR2 are MGHRA and YSYEKL. This CDR3 comprises 14 residues.

V is TRBV24-1 and J is TRBJ1-3; 7 nucleotides align to TRBD1. Germline values: CDR1 KGHDR, CDR2 SFDVKD. The CDR3 totals 16 residues. V was pared by 9 bases and J by 3 bases, with 13 bases of the junction left unmatched. The CDR3 loop is CATSRGGRLGGNTIYF. CDR3 bases: TGTGCCACCTCCAGGGGGGGTAGGTTGGGTGGAAACACCATATATTTT.

The rearrangement joins TRBV2 to TRBJ2-7; 15 nucleotides match TRBD2. There are 19 residues in the CDR3. Germline loops: CDR1 SNHLY, CDR2 FYNNEI. J was trimmed by 0 bases and V by 4 bases; bases with no gene match: 10. DNA for the CDR3: TGTGCCAGCAGTGGGGGGACTAGCGGGAGGCTAAAGAGCTCCTACGAGCAGTACTTC. Protein sequence: CASSGGTSGRLKSSYEQYF.

This clone was counted once. The chain combines TRBV19 with TRBJ1-5, with a weak D call TRBD1 (5 bases). Germline V gives CDR1 LNHDA, CDR2 SQIVND (reference sequence). The CDR3 is 14 amino acids. V lost 3 bases to trimming and J lost 3 bases, with 9 bases between them. The DNA of the CDR3 is TGTGCCAGTAGTATGGGCAGGGTCAATCAGCCCCAGCATTTT. Encoded protein: CASSMGRVNQPQHF.

V usage is TRBV6-5 and J usage is TRBJ1-5; D possibly corresponds to TRBD1 (6 bases). V shed 8 bases and J shed 0 bases, with 17 bases lying between them. In germline, CDR1 is MNHEY, CDR2 SVGAGI. The CDR3 runs to 16 residues. For the CDR3, the DNA is TGTGCCAGCGGTTTGTTCCAGGGGAATAGCAATCAGCCCCAGCATTTT. Translated, it gives CASGLFQGNSNQPQHF.

This chain links TRBV29-1 with TRBJ2-5; TRBD2 matches at 13 bases. Germline CDR1 reads SQVTM; CDR2 reads ANQGSEA. V shed 4 bases and J 5 bases; nucleotides not matched to a gene: 7. The CDR3 extends over 15 amino acids. CDR3 protein: CSVAGLAGVRETQYF. The CDR3 region has the DNA TGCAGCGTTGCTGGACTAGCGGGAGTGAGGGAGACCCAGTACTTC.

This chain joins TRBV11-3 and TRBJ2-1; D may be TRBD1 or TRBD2 (5 bases each). Trimming left V 3 bases short and J 3 bases short, with 15 bases between. This CDR3 has 16 residues. Per germline, CDR1 SGHNT and CDR2 YENEEA. The CDR3 sequence: CASSLGDVLVYNEQFF. For the CDR3, the DNA is TGTGCCAGCAGCTTGGGGGACGTACTCGTCTACAATGAGCAGTTCTTC. Full variable domain (outside the CDR3, taken from reference TRBV11-3 and TRBJ2-1): EAGVVQSPRYKIIEKKQPVAFWCNPISGHNTLYWYLQNLGQGPELLIRYENEEAVDDSQLPKDRFSAERLKGVDSTLKIQPAELGDSAVYLCASSLGDVLVYNEQFFGPGTRLTVL.

The chain uses TRBV5-1 and TRBJ1-1; no reliable D call. The CDR3 length is 14 residues. The V gene lost 0 bases and the J gene lost 5 bases, with 11 bases spanning the gap. The germline V gene encodes CDR1 SGHRS and CDR2 YFSETQ. In DNA, the CDR3 is TGCGCCAGCAGCTTGGATCTTATGGGGACTGAAGCTTTCTTT. Its protein product is CASSLDLMGTEAFF. The full variable domain, rest sourced from reference TRBV5-1 and TRBJ1-1, is KAGVTQTPRYLIKTRGQQVTLSCSPISGHRSVSWYQQTPGQGLQFLFEYFSETQRNKGNFPGRFSGRQFSNSRSEMNVSTLELGDSALYLCASSLDLMGTEAFFGQGTRLTVV.

V and J are TRBV5-1 and TRBJ2-2; 11 positions agree with TRBD2. In germline, CDR1 is SGHRS, CDR2 YFSETQ. CDR3 length: 16 amino acids. J lost 6 bases, V lost 4 bases, and 8 bases had no gene match. The CDR3: CASSGSGRAPAGELFF. CDR3 DNA: TGCGCCAGCAGCGGTAGCGGGAGGGCCCCTGCCGGGGAGCTGTTTTTT.

The chain links TRBV3-1 (or the pseudogene TRBV3-2) to TRBJ1-1, with 7 bases aligning to TRBD1. This CDR3 is 14 amino acids long. With 5 bases clipped from V and 4 bases from J, the junction kept 7 bases outside the gene matches. CDR1 is LGHDT, CDR2 YNNKEL, per germline (reference sequence). This CDR3 reads CASSNSGGGTEAFF. CDR3 DNA: TGTGCCAGCAGCAACTCAGGGGGGGGCACTGAAGCTTTCTTT.

This chain joins TRBV19 and TRBJ1-5, with D hard to call. Trimming took 7 bases from V and 0 from J, leaving 13 bases between them. The CDR3 is 15 residues long. Germline V gives CDR1 LNHDA, CDR2 SQIVND (reference sequence). The DNA of the CDR3 is TGTGCCAGTACCGCGGCGGGGAATAGCAATCAGCCCCAGCATTTT. The encoded protein is CASTAAGNSNQPQHF.